Listed here are 2 T cell receptor beta chains from one sample, sequenced in a study of vaccination effects on CD4 cells after COVID-19. TCRdb keeps only in-frame clones here, not all; method: immunoSEQ multiplex PCR. The sample has 42,000 or so clones; around 70% are singletons. Which antigens these TCRs recognize remains unknown. ViraFEST expansion of antigen-specific CD4+ T cells with viral peptide pools preceded sequencing. Following culture for around 10 days, CD4+ T cells were isolated. The person was diagnosed with PCR-confirmed SARS-CoV-2 infection between March and December 2020. The sequences come from CD4+ T cells from PBMCs cultured with a peptide pool, collected before COVID-19 vaccination. Receptor source: a human donor who had a prior SARS-CoV-2 infection.

The rearrangement uses TRBV9 and TRBJ1-4; D perhaps matches TRBD1 (6 bases). V dropped 3 bases and J dropped 7 bases, with 19 bases sitting between them. Germline loops: CDR1 SGDLS, CDR2 YYNGEE. This CDR3 is 16 amino acids long. The CDR3 is CASSAPPEGDGEKLFF. The CDR3 DNA reads TGTGCCAGCAGCGCCCCCCCAGAGGGGGATGGTGAAAAACTGTTTTTT.

The gene calls are TRBV29-1 and TRBJ2-3; 11 bases are a match to TRBD2. J was trimmed by 0 bases and V by 4 bases; bases with no gene match: 3. CDR1 SQVTM and CDR2 ANQGSEA come from the germline V gene. The CDR3 length is 15 residues. As DNA, the CDR3 is TGCAGCGTTGCTCGGACTAGCGGGAGCACAGATACGCAGTATTTT. Translating it yields CSVARTSGSTDTQYF.